This T cell receptor beta chain was sequenced for a study of blood T cell repertoires in COVID-19. Whole-study context: Samples of COVID-19 (acute and convalescent) were obtained from the United States, Italy and Spain. Sources were T cells, B-cell-depleted T cells, or PBMCs; the material itself was cDNA or gDNA.

Libraries were prepared by immunoSEQ multiplex PCR; TCRdb keeps only in-frame clonotypes and omits some of them. The sample includes 150,000 to 200,000 clones, approximately 84% of them seen just once. Trimming stripped 0 bases from V and 3 bases from J, with 5 bases between. The CDR3 has 14 residues. Germline V gene sequence: CDR1 LNHNV, CDR2 YYDKDF (reference sequence). Allocation to cohorts depended on clinical history reported by the participants. J is TRBJ2-2 and V is TRBV15; D is ambiguous. The TCR originated in a woman aged 40-49 years with acute COVID-19. The sample comprised PBMCs or T cells enriched from blood (not recorded which). This CDR3 is CATSRDPDTGELFF. The CDR3 nucleotides are TGTGCCACCAGCAGAGATCCGGACACCGGGGAGCTGTTTTTT.